This T cell receptor (beta chain) was retrieved from a study of neurological immune-mediated disorders. This clonotype has a count of ten or more. A 10-nucleotide random UMI tagged transcripts in template-switch 5'RACE cDNA synthesis. One entry per CDR3 protein, called by TCRdb with MiXCR from the 5' RACE reads. This sample has approximately 46,000 distinct CDR3 sequences, with about 9.3% found just once. V was cut by 2 bases and J by 2 bases, with 12 bases left in between. The CDR3 is made up of 15 amino acids. Germline V lookup: CDR1 LGHDT, CDR2 YNNKEL (reference sequence). The TCR sequence derives from a man aged 65-85 years with HTLV-1-associated myelopathy (HAM/TSP). The V gene is TRBV3-1, the J gene TRBJ2-5; D is unresolved. Input material: PBMCs. CDR3 residues: CASSQYSGEQETQYF. The CDR3 DNA is TGTGCCAGCAGCCAATATTCCGGTGAGCAAGAGACCCAGTACTTC.